What follows are 31 T cell receptor beta chains derived from one specimen sequenced in a study of T cell responses to AZD1222 COVID-19 vaccine. The method was immunoSEQ multiplex PCR; TCRdb's version includes in-frame clones alone and lacks a portion of them. The sample consists of roughly 99,000 clones, 70% to 90% of them appearing once. Source: peripheral blood, taken on day 0 of AZD1222 vaccination. Receptors originate from an adult in good health.

This chain links TRBV4-3 with TRBJ1-2, with TRBD1 matching over 7 bases. Trimming removed 1 base from V and 4 bases from J; junction bases left unmatched: 3. This CDR3 contains 14 residues. CDR1 is LGHNA, CDR2 YSLEER, per germline. The CDR3 here is CASSQGQGPYGYTF. The DNA of the CDR3 is TGCGCCAGCAGCCAAGGACAGGGACCCTATGGCTACACCTTC.

The chain joins TRBV12-5 to TRBJ1-1; D not resolved. Germline V gene lookup returns CDR1 LGHNT and CDR2 FRNRAP. The CDR3 is 14 amino acids. V shed 0 bases and J shed 6 bases, with 11 bases lying between them. The CDR3 DNA reads TGTGCTAGTGGTTTGGTTCCTGGGTTCGCTGAAGCTTTCTTT. Protein product: CASGLVPGFAEAFF.

The chain is built from TRBV9 and TRBJ1-3, with 9 bases that match TRBD1. The CDR3 length is 15 residues. Germline CDR1 SGDLS, CDR2 YYNGEE. Trimming took 4 bases from V and 4 from J; bases not matched to a gene: 6. CDR3 sequence reads: CASSKGQGAGNTIYF. As DNA, the CDR3 is TGTGCCAGCAGCAAGGGACAGGGAGCAGGAAACACCATATATTTT.

This clone was seen just once. V usage is TRBV2 and J usage is TRBJ2-7, with TRBD2 matching over 8 bases. V shed 6 bases and J 2 bases; nucleotides not matched to a gene: 9. Per germline, CDR1 SNHLY and CDR2 FYNNEI. CDR3 length: 15 amino acids. CDR3 residues: CASRAWSGGTYEQYF. Here the CDR3 DNA reads TGTGCCAGCAGGGCCTGGAGCGGGGGAACCTACGAGCAGTACTTC.

For the CDR3, the DNA is TGTGCCAGCAGCCCCCGGGACATCCCAACAGAGACCCAGTACTTC. Protein sequence: CASSPRDIPTETQYF. This chain joins TRBV9 and TRBJ2-5; maybe TRBD1 (6 bases). The germline gives CDR1 SGDLS, CDR2 YYNGEE. Trimming left V 4 bases short and J 4 bases short, with 17 bases between. CDR3 length equals 15 residues. The complete variable domain, with remaining parts taken from reference TRBV9 and TRBJ2-5, reads DSGVTQTPKHLITATGQRVTLRCSPRSGDLSVYWYQQSLDQGLQFLIQYYNGEERAKGNILERFSAQQFPDLHSELNLSSLELGDSALYFCASSPRDIPTETQYFGPGTRLLVL.

The gene calls are TRBV19 and TRBJ1-4; 7 nucleotides line up with TRBD1. The CDR3 contains 13 residues. J gave up 7 bases and V 7 bases, and 6 bases lay outside the gene matches. The germline gives CDR1 LNHDA, CDR2 SQIVND (reference sequence). Written as DNA, the CDR3 is TGTGCCAGTAAGGCAGGGGGAGGTGAAAAACTGTTTTTT. This sequence encodes CASKAGGGEKLFF.

This clone was detected once. The rearrangement links TRBV6-5 to TRBJ1-6; D gene unclear. Trimming pared 0 bases from V and 4 bases from J, leaving 10 bases between. From germline, CDR1 is MNHEY and CDR2 SVGAGI. This CDR3 has 16 amino acids. CDR3 in DNA: TGTGCCAGCAGTTACTCGGCGGGCCATTATAATTCACCCCTCCACTTT. This sequence encodes CASSYSAGHYNSPLHF.

The J gene is TRBJ1-3, the V gene TRBV24-1; unclear D gene. This CDR3 region has 15 residues. The germline V gene has CDR1 KGHDR and CDR2 SFDVKD. V was pared by 4 bases and J by 4 bases, with 13 bases between. CDR3 DNA: TGTGCCACCAGTGACACGGGAACGTCAGGAAACACCATATATTTT. This encodes CATSDTGTSGNTIYF.

The chain couples TRBV27 to TRBJ2-7; TRBD1 aligns across 7 bases. Germline V gene sequence: CDR1 MNHEY, CDR2 SMNVEV (reference sequence). Losses at the gene ends were 6 bases for V and 6 bases for J; bases not matched to a gene: 14. The CDR3 is 15 residues long. The CDR3: CASRPTTGTPLEQYF. CDR3 in DNA: TGTGCCAGCAGACCCACGACAGGGACCCCGCTCGAGCAGTACTTC.

The gene calls are TRBV11-3 and TRBJ1-1; no definite D call. Germline V CDR1 and CDR2: SGHNT, YENEEA. Trimming removed 9 bases at V and 4 bases at J, with 9 bases between. The CDR3 has 11 amino acids. The CDR3 nucleotides are TGTGCCAGTGGGGAGAGCACTGAAGCTTTCTTT. Amino acid sequence: CASGESTEAFF. Based on the CDR3 plus reference TRBV11-3 and TRBJ1-1, the full variable domain is EAGVVQSPRYKIIEKKQPVAFWCNPISGHNTLYWYLQNLGQGPELLIRYENEEAVDDSQLPKDRFSAERLKGVDSTLKIQPAELGDSAVYLCASGESTEAFFGQGTRLTVV.

V usage is TRBV28 and J usage is TRBJ2-7; D might be TRBD1 (6 bases). Trimming pared 4 bases from V and 4 bases from J, leaving 14 bases between. Germline values: CDR1 MDHEN, CDR2 SYDVKM. The CDR3 contains 14 residues. CDR3 bases: TGTGCCAGCAGTTCATGGGACAAGATATACGAGCAGTACTTC. Translating gives CASSSWDKIYEQYF.

This clone was seen only a few times. The chain combines TRBV11-3 with TRBJ2-7; D uncertain. Between the trimmed V and J ends, which lost 2 bases and 5 bases, there was a span of 7 bases. The CDR3 totals 12 residues. Germline assignment: CDR1 SGHNT and CDR2 YENEEA. For the CDR3, the DNA is TGTGCCAGCAGCTTACGACCTCACGAGCAGTACTTC. Translated: CASSLRPHEQYF.

This chain links TRBV7-9 with TRBJ1-5, with D uncertain. The CDR3 runs to 15 residues. Trimming took 2 bases from V and 0 from J, leaving 8 bases between them. Germline V CDR1 and CDR2: SEHNR, FQNEAQ (reference sequence). This CDR3 is CASSLMGDSNQPQHF. The CDR3 DNA reads TGTGCCAGCAGCTTAATGGGTGATAGCAATCAGCCCCAGCATTTT.

The chain is built from TRBV19 and TRBJ1-5, with D possibly being TRBD1 (6 bases). The CDR3 is made up of 11 amino acids. V gave up 4 bases and J gave up 11 bases, with 9 bases separating them. CDR1 and CDR2 (germline): LNHDA, SQIVND (reference sequence). CDR3 sequence reads: CASSNNRAQHF. The CDR3 coding sequence is TGTGCCAGTAGTAATAACAGGGCCCAGCATTTT.

The rearrangement joins TRBV10-3 to TRBJ1-1; D is unresolved. Deletions cut 6 bases from V and 3 bases from J, with 14 bases between. The germline V gene encodes CDR1 ENHRY and CDR2 SYGVKD. The CDR3 covers 14 residues. CDR3: CAISLGSGDTEAFF. CDR3 nucleotides: TGTGCCATCAGCTTGGGGTCCGGGGACACTGAAGCTTTCTTT.

In DNA, the CDR3 is TGTGCCAGCTCACCACTATCAGTTAGCAATCAGCCCCAGCATTTT. It yields the protein CASSPLSVSNQPQHF. The rearrangement links TRBV18 to TRBJ1-5; no clear D. V was shortened by 1 base and J by 0 bases, with 7 bases between the two germline ends. The CDR3 consists of 15 residues. Germline lookup yields CDR1 KGHSH and CDR2 LQKENI.

CDR3 residues: CASSGHSTSYNEQFF. CDR3 in DNA: TGTGCCAGTAGTGGTCATTCGACCTCCTACAATGAGCAGTTCTTC. This sequence joins TRBV19 and TRBJ2-1; D gene uncertain. Germline assignment: CDR1 LNHDA and CDR2 SQIVND (reference sequence). This CDR3 comprises 15 residues. V gave up 5 bases and J gave up 0 bases, with 11 bases separating them.

The chain uses TRBV27 and TRBJ1-3; perhaps TRBD1 as D (5 bases). CDR1 and CDR2 from the germline V gene are MNHEY and SMNVEV (reference sequence). This CDR3 comprises 16 residues. Trimming cost V 6 bases and J 3 bases, with 18 bases left between them. CDR3: CASSNQGEEGGNTIYF. CDR3 in DNA: TGTGCCAGCAGCAATCAAGGGGAAGAAGGTGGAAACACCATATATTTT.

The chain couples TRBV7-3 to TRBJ2-1; 9 bases match TRBD2. The CDR3 runs to 14 residues. Germline CDR1 is SGHTA and CDR2 is FQGTGA. Trimming at V came to 4 bases and at J to 4 bases, leaving 2 bases not matched to a gene. CDR3 amino acids: CASSSGLAYNEQFF. For the CDR3, the DNA is TGTGCCAGCAGCTCGGGACTAGCTTACAATGAGCAGTTCTTC.

This chain connects TRBV21-1 to TRBJ1-5. TRBV21-1 is annotated as a pseudogene. The CDR3 has 17 amino acids. The CDR3 nucleotides read TGTGCCAGCAGCAAACGGCCTTGGCAGAAAAGCAATCAGCCCCAGCATTTT. Its translation: CASSKRPWQKSNQPQHF.

The chain uses TRBV28 and TRBJ2-2; TRBD1 is a possible D gene (5 bases). The CDR3 totals 15 residues. Germline CDR1 reads MDHEN; CDR2 reads SYDVKM. V shed 6 bases and J shed 6 bases, with 17 bases lying between them. In nucleotides, the CDR3 is TGTGCCAGCAGACGGGTGACCGCAGGGTCCGGGGAGCTGTTTTTT. As protein: CASRRVTAGSGELFF.

The chain is built from TRBV5-1 and TRBJ2-5; 16 nucleotides align to TRBD2. Trimming cost V 2 bases and J 4 bases; bases outside gene matches: 5. CDR1 and CDR2 from the germline V gene are SGHRS and YFSETQ. CDR3 length: 17 residues. The CDR3 sequence is CASSLSGTSGRGETQYF. CDR3 sequence (DNA): TGCGCCAGCAGCTTATCCGGGACTAGCGGGAGGGGAGAGACCCAGTACTTC. Complete variable domain (other parts from reference TRBV5-1 and TRBJ2-5): KAGVTQTPRYLIKTRGQQVTLSCSPISGHRSVSWYQQTPGQGLQFLFEYFSETQRNKGNFPGRFSGRQFSNSRSEMNVSTLELGDSALYLCASSLSGTSGRGETQYFGPGTRLLVL.

The chain couples TRBV5-4 to TRBJ2-3; D call uncertain. The germline CDR1 and CDR2 sequences are SGHNT and YYREEE (reference sequence). This CDR3 is built from 14 residues. Deletions cut 3 bases from V and 0 bases from J, with 8 bases between. The CDR3 region is CASSSRSSTDTQYF. The CDR3 DNA is TGTGCCAGCAGCTCTCGATCTAGCACAGATACGCAGTATTTT.

This clone was observed once. The gene calls are TRBV4-2 and TRBJ2-3, with 7 bases that match TRBD2. This CDR3 spans 14 amino acids. Per germline, CDR1 LGHNA and CDR2 YNFKEQ. J lost 3 bases, V lost 7 bases, and 7 bases had no gene match. CDR3 sequence reads: CASTGGSGTDTQYF. The CDR3 DNA sequence: TGTGCCAGCACCGGCGGGAGCGGGACAGATACGCAGTATTTT.

The rearrangement uses TRBV18 and TRBJ2-2; D may be TRBD1 (5 bases). Germline CDR1 reads KGHSH; CDR2 reads LQKENI. This CDR3 has 16 amino acids. Trimming shortened V by 1 base and J by 4 bases, and 13 bases separated the two germline ends. The CDR3 loop reads CASSPQTGGSTGELFF. CDR3 sequence (DNA): TGTGCCAGCTCACCACAAACAGGCGGTAGCACCGGGGAGCTGTTTTTT. Full variable domain (rest looked up from reference TRBV18 and TRBJ2-2): NAGVMQNPRHLVRRRGQEARLRCSPMKGHSHVYWYRQLPEEGLKFMVYLQKENIIDESGMPKERFSAEFPKEGPSILRIQQVVRGDSAAYFCASSPQTGGSTGELFFGEGSRLTVL.

The chain links TRBV2 to TRBJ2-3; D uncertain. V was pared by 1 base and J by 0 bases, with 14 bases between. The CDR3 spans 17 residues. CDR1 is SNHLY and CDR2 is FYNNEI in the germline V gene. As DNA, the CDR3 is TGTGCCAGCAGTGAAGGCCAGACAACGCCTAGCACAGATACGCAGTATTTT. It is translated as CASSEGQTTPSTDTQYF.

The chain uses TRBV28 and TRBJ2-1, with 10 positions matching TRBD1. Trimming took 6 bases from V and 4 from J; bases not matched to a gene: 6. CDR3 length equals 15 residues. CDR1 is MDHEN and CDR2 is SYDVKM in the germline V gene. CDR3 in amino acids: CASRQDRGRYNEQFF. CDR3 bases: TGTGCCAGCAGGCAAGACAGGGGGCGTTACAATGAGCAGTTCTTC.

The CDR3 reads CASSALPEGDEQYF. CDR3 sequence (DNA): TGTGCCAGCAGCGCCCTCCCGGAGGGGGACGAGCAGTACTTC. The V and J genes are TRBV9 and TRBJ2-7; D is perhaps TRBD1 or TRBD2 (6 bases each). Germline CDR1 SGDLS, CDR2 YYNGEE. There are 14 residues in the CDR3. Trimming cost V 3 bases and J 5 bases, with 15 bases left between them.

The V call is TRBV24-1, the J call TRBJ2-7, with unresolved D. The CDR3 has 17 residues. V gave up 3 bases and J gave up 1 base, with 18 bases separating them. The germline V gene has CDR1 KGHDR and CDR2 SFDVKD. The CDR3 bases are TGTGCCACCAGTGATCCACCTGGACCAGGCTGGTCCTACGAGCAGTACTTC. Translation gives CATSDPPGPGWSYEQYF.

This chain connects TRBV5-5 to TRBJ2-5; 8 bases are shared with TRBD2. J lost 5 bases, V lost 0 bases, and 9 bases had no gene match. This CDR3 region has 16 residues. Germline assignment: CDR1 SGHKS and CDR2 YYEKEE (reference sequence). CDR3 amino acids: CASSLERAGVSETQYF. CDR3 bases: TGTGCCAGCAGCTTGGAGCGAGCGGGAGTGAGTGAGACCCAGTACTTC. The variable domain in full, completed from reference TRBV5-5 and TRBJ2-5, reads DAGVTQSPTHLIKTRGQQVTLRCSPISGHKSVSWYQQVLGQGPQFIFQYYEKEERGRGNFPDRFSARQFPNYSSELNVNALLLGDSALYLCASSLERAGVSETQYFGPGTRLLVL.

This clone was picked up one time. CDR3 sequence (DNA): TGTGCCAGCAGTGAGGGACTAGCGGGATACAATGAGCAGTTCTTC. Residues: CASSEGLAGYNEQFF. V gene TRBV6-1 combines with J gene TRBJ2-1, with 13 bases matching TRBD2. This CDR3 contains 15 residues. Germline-derived CDR1 and CDR2 are MNHNS and SASEGT. The ends lost 3 bases at V and 4 bases at J; junction bases unmatched: 0.